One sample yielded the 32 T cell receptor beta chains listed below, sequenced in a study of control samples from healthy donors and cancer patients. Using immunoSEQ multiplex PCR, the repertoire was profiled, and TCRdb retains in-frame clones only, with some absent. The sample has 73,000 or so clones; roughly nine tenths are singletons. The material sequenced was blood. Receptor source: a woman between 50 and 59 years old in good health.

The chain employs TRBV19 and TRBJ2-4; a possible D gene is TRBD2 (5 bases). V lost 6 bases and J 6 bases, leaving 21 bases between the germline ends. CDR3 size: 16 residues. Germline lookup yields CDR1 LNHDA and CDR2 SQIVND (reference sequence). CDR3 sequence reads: CASSLPRWEGRNIQYF. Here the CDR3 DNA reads TGTGCCAGTAGCCTTCCTCGTTGGGAAGGGAGAAACATTCAGTACTTC.

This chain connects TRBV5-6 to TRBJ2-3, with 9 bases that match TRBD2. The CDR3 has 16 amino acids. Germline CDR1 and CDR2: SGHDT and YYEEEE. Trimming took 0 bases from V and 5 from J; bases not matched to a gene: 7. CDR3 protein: CASSLGLAETGDTQYF. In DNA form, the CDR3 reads TGTGCCAGCAGCTTGGGACTAGCGGAGACAGGAGATACGCAGTATTTT.

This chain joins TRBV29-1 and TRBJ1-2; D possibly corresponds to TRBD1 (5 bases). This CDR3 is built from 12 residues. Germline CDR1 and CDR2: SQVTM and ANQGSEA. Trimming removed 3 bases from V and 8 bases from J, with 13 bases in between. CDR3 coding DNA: TGCAGCGTTGAGCGGGGGGGAGGCGGCTACACCTTC. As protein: CSVERGGGGYTF.

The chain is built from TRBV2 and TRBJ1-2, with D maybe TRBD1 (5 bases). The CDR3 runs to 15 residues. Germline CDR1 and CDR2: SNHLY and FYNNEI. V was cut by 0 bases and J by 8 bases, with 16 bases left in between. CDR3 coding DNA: TGTGCCAGCAGTGAAGCTCTGGCAGGGTCATGGGGCTACACCTTC. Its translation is CASSEALAGSWGYTF.

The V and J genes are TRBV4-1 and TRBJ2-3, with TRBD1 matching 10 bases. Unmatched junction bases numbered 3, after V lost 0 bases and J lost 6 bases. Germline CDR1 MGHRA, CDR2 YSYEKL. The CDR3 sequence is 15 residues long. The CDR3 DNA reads TGCGCCAGCAGCCAAGATGGGACAGGGGCGGATACGCAGTATTTT. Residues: CASSQDGTGADTQYF.

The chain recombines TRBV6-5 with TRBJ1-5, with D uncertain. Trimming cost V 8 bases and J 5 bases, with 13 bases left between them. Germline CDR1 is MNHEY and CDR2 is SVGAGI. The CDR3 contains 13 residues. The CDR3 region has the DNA TGTGCCAGCCATTCCAGATCGCATCAGCCCCAGCATTTT. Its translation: CASHSRSHQPQHF.

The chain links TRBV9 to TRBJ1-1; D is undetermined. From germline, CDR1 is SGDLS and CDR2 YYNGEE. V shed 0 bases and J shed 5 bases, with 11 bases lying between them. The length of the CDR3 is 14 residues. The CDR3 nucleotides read TGTGCCAGCAGCGTAGGTTCGGTTGGGACTGAAGCTTTCTTT. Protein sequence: CASSVGSVGTEAFF.

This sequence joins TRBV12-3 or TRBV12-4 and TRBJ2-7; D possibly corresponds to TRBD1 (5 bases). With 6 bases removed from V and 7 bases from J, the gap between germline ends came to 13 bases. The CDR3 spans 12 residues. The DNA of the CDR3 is TGTGCCAGCAGCTCCAGGGTGCGGGAGCAGTACTTC. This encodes CASSSRVREQYF.

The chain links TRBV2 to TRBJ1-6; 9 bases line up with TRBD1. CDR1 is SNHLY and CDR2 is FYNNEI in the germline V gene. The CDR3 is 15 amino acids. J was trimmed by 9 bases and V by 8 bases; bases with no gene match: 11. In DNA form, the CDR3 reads TGTGCCAGCGCCGGGCTGGGACAGGGAGGTTCACCCCTCCACTTT. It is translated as CASAGLGQGGSPLHF. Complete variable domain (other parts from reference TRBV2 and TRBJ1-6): EPEVTQTPSHQVTQMGQEVILRCVPISNHLYFYWYRQILGQKVEFLVSFYNNEISEKSEIFDDQFSVERPDGSNFTLKIRSTKLEDSAMYFCASAGLGQGGSPLHFGNGTRLTVT.

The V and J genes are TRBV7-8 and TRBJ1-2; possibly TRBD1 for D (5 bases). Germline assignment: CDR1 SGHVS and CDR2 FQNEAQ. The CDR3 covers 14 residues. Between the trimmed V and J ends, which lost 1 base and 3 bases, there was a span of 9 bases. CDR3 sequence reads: CASSLVGEDYGYTF. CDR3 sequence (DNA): TGTGCCAGCAGCTTAGTGGGGGAGGACTATGGCTACACCTTC. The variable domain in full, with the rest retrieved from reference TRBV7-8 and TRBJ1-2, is GAGVSQSPRYKVAKRGQDVALRCDPISGHVSLFWYQQALGQGPEFLTYFQNEAQLDKSGLPSDRFFAERPEGSVSTLKIQRTQQEDSAVYLCASSLVGEDYGYTFGSGTRLTVV.

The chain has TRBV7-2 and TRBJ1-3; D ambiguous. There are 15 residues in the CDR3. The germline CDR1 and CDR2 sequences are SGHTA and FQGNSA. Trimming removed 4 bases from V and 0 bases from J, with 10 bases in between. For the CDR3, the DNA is TGTGCCAGCAGCTCTGGACGGTACTCTGGAAACACCATATATTTT. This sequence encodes CASSSGRYSGNTIYF.

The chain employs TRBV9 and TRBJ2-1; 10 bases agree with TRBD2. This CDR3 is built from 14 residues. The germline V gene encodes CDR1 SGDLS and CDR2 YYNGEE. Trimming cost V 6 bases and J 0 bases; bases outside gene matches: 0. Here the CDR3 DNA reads TGTGCCAGCACTAGCGGGGGCTCCTACAATGAGCAGTTCTTC. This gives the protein CASTSGGSYNEQFF.

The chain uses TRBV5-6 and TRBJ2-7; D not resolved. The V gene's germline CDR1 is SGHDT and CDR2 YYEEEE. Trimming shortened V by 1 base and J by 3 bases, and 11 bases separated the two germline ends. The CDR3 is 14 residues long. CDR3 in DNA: TGTGCCAGCAGCTTGCGTGGTAATTACTACGAGCAGTACTTC. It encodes CASSLRGNYYEQYF. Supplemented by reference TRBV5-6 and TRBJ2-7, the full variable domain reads DAGVTQSPTHLIKTRGQQVTLRCSPKSGHDTVSWYQQALGQGPQFIFQYYEEEERQRGNFPDRFSGHQFPNYSSELNVNALLLGDSALYLCASSLRGNYYEQYFGPGTRLTVT.

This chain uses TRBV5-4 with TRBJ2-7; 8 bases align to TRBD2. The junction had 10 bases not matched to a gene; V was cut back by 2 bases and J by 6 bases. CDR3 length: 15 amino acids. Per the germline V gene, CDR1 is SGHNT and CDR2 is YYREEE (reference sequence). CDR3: CASSFEDREGGEQYF. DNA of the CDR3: TGTGCCAGCAGCTTCGAGGATCGGGAGGGGGGCGAGCAGTACTTC. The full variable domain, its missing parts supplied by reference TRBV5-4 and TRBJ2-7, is ETGVTQSPTHLIKTRGQQVTLRCSSQSGHNTVSWYQQALGQGPQFIFQYYREEENGRGNFPPRFSGLQFPNYSSELNVNALELDDSALYLCASSFEDREGGEQYFGPGTRLTVT.

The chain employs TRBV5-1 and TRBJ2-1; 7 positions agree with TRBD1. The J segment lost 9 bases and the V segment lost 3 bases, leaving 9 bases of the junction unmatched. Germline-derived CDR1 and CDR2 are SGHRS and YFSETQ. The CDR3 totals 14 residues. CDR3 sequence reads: CASSSTGDWSEQFF. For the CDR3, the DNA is TGCGCCAGCAGCTCCACAGGGGATTGGAGTGAGCAGTTCTTC.

The chain's CDR3 is CASLVEGGRGNQPQHF. CDR3 DNA: TGTGCCAGTTTGGTCGAAGGGGGGCGCGGAAATCAGCCCCAGCATTTT. The chain couples TRBV19 to TRBJ1-5, with D perhaps TRBD1 (6 bases). Trimming pared 8 bases from V and 4 bases from J, leaving 21 bases between. Germline lookup yields CDR1 LNHDA and CDR2 SQIVND (reference sequence). This CDR3 has 16 amino acids.

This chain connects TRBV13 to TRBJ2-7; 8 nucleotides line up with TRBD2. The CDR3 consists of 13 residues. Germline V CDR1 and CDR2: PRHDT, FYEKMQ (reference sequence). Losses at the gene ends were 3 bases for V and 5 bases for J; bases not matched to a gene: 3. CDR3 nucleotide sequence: TGTGCCAGCAGCTTCGGGGGGGTTAACGAGCAGTACTTC. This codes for CASSFGGVNEQYF.

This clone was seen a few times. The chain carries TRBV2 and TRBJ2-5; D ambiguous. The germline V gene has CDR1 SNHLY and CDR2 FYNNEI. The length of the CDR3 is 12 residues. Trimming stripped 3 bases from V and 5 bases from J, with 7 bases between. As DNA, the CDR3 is TGTGCCAGCAGTGACCCTCTGGAGACCCAGTACTTC. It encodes CASSDPLETQYF.

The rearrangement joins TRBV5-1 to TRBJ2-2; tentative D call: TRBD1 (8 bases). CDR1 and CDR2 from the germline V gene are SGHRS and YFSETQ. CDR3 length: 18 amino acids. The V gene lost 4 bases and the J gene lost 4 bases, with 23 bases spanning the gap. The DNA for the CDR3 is TGCGCCAGCAGCCCGGCAGGGGGCGGCGGGAGTGGCACCGGGGAGCTGTTTTTT. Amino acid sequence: CASSPAGGGGSGTGELFF. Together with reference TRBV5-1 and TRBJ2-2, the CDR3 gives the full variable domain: KAGVTQTPRYLIKTRGQQVTLSCSPISGHRSVSWYQQTPGQGLQFLFEYFSETQRNKGNFPGRFSGRQFSNSRSEMNVSTLELGDSALYLCASSPAGGGGSGTGELFFGEGSRLTVL.

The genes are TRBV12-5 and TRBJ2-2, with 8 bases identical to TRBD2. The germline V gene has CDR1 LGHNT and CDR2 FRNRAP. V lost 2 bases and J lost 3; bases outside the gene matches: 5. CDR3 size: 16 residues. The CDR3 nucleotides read TGTGCTAGTGGTTTGAAAAGCGGGAGAGACACCGGGGAGCTGTTTTTT. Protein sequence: CASGLKSGRDTGELFF. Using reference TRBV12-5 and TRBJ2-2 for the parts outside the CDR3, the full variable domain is DARVTQTPRHKVTEMGQEVTMRCQPILGHNTVFWYRQTMMQGLELLAYFRNRAPLDDSGMPKDRFSAEMPDATLATLKIQPSEPRDSAVYFCASGLKSGRDTGELFFGEGSRLTVL.

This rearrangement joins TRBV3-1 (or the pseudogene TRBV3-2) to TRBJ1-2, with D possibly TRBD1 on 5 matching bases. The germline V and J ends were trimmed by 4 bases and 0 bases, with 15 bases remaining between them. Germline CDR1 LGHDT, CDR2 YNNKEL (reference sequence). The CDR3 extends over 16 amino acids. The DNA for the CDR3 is TGTGCCAGCAGCCCCCCGGGGGGATTAGCTAACTATGGCTACACCTTC. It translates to CASSPPGGLANYGYTF.

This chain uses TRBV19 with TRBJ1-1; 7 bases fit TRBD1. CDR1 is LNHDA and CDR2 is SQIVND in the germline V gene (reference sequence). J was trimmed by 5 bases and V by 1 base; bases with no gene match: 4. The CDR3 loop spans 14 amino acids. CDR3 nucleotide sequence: TGTGCCAGTAGTATAGGAGGGGGCCCTACTGAAGCTTTCTTT. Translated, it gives CASSIGGGPTEAFF. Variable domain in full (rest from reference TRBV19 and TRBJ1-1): DGGITQSPKYLFRKEGQNVTLSCEQNLNHDAMYWYRQDPGQGLRLIYYSQIVNDFQKGDIAEGYSVSREKKESFPLTVTSAQKNPTAFYLCASSIGGGPTEAFFGQGTRLTVV.

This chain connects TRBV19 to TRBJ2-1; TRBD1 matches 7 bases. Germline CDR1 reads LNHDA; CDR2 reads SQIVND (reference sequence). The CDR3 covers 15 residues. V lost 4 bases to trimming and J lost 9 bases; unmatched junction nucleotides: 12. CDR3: CASSRWDRKGVEQFF. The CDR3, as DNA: TGTGCCAGTAGTAGGTGGGACAGAAAGGGGGTTGAGCAGTTCTTC.

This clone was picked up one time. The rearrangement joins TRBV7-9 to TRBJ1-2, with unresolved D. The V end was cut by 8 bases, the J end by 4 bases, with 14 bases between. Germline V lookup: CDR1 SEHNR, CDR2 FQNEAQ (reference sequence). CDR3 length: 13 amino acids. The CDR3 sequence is CASSLPRAYGYTF. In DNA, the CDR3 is TGTGCCAGCTCCCTCCCCCGGGCCTATGGCTACACCTTC. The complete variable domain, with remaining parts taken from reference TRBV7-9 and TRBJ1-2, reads DTGVSQNPRHKITKRGQNVTFRCDPISEHNRLYWYRQTLGQGPEFLTYFQNEAQLEKSRLLSDRFSAERPKGSFSTLEIQRTEQGDSAMYLCASSLPRAYGYTFGSGTRLTVV.

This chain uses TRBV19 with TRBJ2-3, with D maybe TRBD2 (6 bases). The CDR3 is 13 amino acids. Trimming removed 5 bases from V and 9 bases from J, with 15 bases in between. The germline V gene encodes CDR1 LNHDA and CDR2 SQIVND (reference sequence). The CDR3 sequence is CASSGLRGATQYF. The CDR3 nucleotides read TGTGCCAGTAGTGGCCTACGCGGGGCCACGCAGTATTTT.

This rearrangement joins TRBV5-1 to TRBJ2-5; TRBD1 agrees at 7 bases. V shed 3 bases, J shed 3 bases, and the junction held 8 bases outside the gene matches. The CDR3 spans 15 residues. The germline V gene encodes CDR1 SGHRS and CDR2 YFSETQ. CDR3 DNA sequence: TGCGCCAGCAGCTGGAATCAGGGGGTAGAAGAGACCCAGTACTTC. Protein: CASSWNQGVEETQYF.

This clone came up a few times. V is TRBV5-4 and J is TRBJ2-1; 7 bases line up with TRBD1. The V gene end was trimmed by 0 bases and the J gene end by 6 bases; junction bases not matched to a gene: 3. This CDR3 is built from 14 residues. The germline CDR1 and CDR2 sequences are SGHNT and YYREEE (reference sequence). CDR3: CASSLVAGGNEQFF. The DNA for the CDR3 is TGTGCCAGCAGCTTGGTGGCAGGGGGCAATGAGCAGTTCTTC.

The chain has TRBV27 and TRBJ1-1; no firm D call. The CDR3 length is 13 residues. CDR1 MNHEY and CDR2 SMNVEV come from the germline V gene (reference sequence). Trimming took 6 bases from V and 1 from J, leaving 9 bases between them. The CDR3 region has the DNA TGTGCCAGCAGCCCCCGTCGGAACACTGAAGCTTTCTTT. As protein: CASSPRRNTEAFF.

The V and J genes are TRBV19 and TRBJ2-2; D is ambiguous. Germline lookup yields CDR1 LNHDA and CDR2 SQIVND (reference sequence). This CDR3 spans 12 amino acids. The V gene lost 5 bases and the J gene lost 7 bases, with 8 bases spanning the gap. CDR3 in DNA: TGTGCCAGTAGTCAAAGTGGCGGGGAGCTGTTTTTT. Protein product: CASSQSGGELFF.

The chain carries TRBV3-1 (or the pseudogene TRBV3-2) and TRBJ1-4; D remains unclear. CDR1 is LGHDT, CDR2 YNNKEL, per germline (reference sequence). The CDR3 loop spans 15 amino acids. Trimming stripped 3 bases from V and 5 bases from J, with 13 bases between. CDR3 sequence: CASSHRAGKNEKLFF. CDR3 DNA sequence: TGTGCCAGCAGCCACCGGGCAGGAAAAAATGAAAAACTGTTTTTT.

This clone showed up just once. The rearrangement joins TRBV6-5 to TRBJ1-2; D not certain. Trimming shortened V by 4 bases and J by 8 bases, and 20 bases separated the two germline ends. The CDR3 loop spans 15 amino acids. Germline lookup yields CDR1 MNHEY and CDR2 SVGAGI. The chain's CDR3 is CASSLSPAASLGYTF. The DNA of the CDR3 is TGTGCCAGCAGTTTGTCGCCTGCGGCATCACTGGGCTACACCTTC.

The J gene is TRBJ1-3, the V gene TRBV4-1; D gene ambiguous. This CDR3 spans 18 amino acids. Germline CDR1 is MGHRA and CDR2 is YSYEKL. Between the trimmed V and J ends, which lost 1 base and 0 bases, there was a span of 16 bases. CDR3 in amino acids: CASSQGVGRLSSGNTIYF. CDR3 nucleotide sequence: TGCGCCAGCAGCCAAGGCGTTGGACGGCTGAGCTCTGGAAACACCATATATTTT.